The subject of this entry is one T cell receptor (beta chain). The data originate from a study of blood T cell repertoires in COVID-19. Study summary: Samples representing acute and convalescent COVID-19 were sourced from the United States, Italy and Spain.

V was shortened by 4 bases and J by 1 base, with 12 bases between the two germline ends. Germline CDR1 reads MDHEN; CDR2 reads SYDVKM. CDR3 length: 15 residues. Profiling relied on immunoSEQ multiplex PCR, and the TCRdb table lists in-frame clones only, not all of them. The table has about 99,000 clones, 86% seen once. This chain joins TRBV28 and TRBJ2-3; D is perhaps TRBD2 (6 bases). What was sequenced was peripheral blood. The receptor's source is a woman aged 55-70 years in a cohort sampled during active or convalescent COVID-19. The CDR3 spells CASSYSGYGTDTQYF. Here the CDR3 DNA reads TGTGCCAGCAGTTACAGCGGGTATGGCACAGATACGCAGTATTTT.